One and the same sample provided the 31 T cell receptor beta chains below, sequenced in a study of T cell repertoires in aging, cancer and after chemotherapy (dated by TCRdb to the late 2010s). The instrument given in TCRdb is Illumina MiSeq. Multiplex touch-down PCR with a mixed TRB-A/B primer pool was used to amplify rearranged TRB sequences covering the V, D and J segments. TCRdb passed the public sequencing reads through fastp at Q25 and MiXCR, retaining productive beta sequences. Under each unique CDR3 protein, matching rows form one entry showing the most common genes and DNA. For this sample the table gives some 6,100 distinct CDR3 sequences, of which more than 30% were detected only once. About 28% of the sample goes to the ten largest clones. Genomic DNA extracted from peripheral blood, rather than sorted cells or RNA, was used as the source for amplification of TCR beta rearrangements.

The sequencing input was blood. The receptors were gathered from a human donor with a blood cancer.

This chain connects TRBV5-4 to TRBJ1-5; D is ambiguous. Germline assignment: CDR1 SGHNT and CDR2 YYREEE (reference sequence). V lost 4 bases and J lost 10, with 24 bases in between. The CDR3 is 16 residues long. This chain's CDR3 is CASSQDRQLNHGPQHF. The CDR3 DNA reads TGTGCCAGCAGCCAAGATAGACAATTGAATCATGGCCCCCAGCATTTT.

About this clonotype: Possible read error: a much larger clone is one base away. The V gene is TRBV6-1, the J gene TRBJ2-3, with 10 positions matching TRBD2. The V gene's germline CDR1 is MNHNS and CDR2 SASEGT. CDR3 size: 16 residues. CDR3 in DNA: TGTGACAGCAGTTCGTCCGGGACTAGCGACCCTGATACGCAGTATTTT. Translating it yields CDSSSSGTSDPDTQYF.

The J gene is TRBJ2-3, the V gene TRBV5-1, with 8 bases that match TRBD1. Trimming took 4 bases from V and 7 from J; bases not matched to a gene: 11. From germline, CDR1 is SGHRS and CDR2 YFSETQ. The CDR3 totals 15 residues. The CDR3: CASSALAGGGNTQYF. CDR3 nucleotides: TGCGCCAGCAGCGCCTTGGCAGGGGGCGGAAATACGCAGTATTTT. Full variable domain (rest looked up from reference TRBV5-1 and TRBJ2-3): KAGVTQTPRYLIKTRGQQVTLSCSPISGHRSVSWYQQTPGQGLQFLFEYFSETQRNKGNFPGRFSGRQFSNSRSEMNVSTLELGDSALYLCASSALAGGGNTQYFGPGTRLTVL.

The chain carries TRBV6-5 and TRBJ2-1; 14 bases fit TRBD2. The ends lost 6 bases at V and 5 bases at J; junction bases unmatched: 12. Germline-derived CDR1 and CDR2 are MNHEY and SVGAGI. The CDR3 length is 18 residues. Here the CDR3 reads CASSGAGLAGGDHNEQFF. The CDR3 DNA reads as TGTGCCAGCAGCGGGGCCGGACTAGCGGGGGGCGACCACAATGAGCAGTTCTTC.

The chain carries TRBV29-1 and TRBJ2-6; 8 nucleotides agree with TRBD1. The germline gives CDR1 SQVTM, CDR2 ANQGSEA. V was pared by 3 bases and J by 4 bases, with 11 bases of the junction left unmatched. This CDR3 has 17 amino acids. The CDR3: CSVEFWGTGPGANVLTF. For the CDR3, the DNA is TGCAGCGTTGAGTTTTGGGGGACAGGTCCGGGGGCCAACGTCCTGACTTTC.

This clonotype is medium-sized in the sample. CDR3 DNA: TGCAGCGTTGACACCCAGGGTAGTGAAAAACTGTTTTTT. Its protein is CSVDTQGSEKLFF. This chain joins TRBV29-1 and TRBJ1-4, with D perhaps matching TRBD1 (5 bases). V was trimmed by 3 bases and J by 7 bases, leaving 12 bases between them. CDR1 SQVTM and CDR2 ANQGSEA come from the germline V gene. The CDR3 has 13 amino acids.

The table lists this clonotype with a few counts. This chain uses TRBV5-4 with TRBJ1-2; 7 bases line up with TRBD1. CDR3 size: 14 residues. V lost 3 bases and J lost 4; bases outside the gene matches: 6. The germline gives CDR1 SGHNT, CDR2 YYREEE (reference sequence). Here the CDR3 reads CASSYTGTAYGYTF. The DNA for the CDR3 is TGTGCCAGCAGCTACACCGGGACAGCCTATGGCTACACCTTC. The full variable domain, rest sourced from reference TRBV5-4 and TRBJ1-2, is ETGVTQSPTHLIKTRGQQVTLRCSSQSGHNTVSWYQQALGQGPQFIFQYYREEENGRGNFPPRFSGLQFPNYSSELNVNALELDDSALYLCASSYTGTAYGYTFGSGTRLTVV.

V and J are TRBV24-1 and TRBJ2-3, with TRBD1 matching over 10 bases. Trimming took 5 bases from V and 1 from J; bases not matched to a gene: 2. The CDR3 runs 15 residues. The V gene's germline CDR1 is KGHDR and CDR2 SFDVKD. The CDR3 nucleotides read TGTGCCACCAGTGGTGGGACAGGGGGCACAGATACGCAGTATTTT. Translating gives CATSGGTGGTDTQYF.

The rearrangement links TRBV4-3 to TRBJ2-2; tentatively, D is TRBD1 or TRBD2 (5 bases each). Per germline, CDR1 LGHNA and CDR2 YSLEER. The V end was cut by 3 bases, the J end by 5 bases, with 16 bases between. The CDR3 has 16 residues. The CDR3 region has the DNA TGCGCCAGCAGCCAGAGGGACGGGGTTTATACCGGGGAGCTGTTTTTT. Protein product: CASSQRDGVYTGELFF.

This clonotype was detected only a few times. CDR3 amino acids: CASSPVSHTDTQYF. CDR3 in DNA: TGCGCCAGCAGCCCGGTGAGCCACACAGATACGCAGTATTTT. The chain is built from TRBV5-1 and TRBJ2-3; no firm D call. CDR1 and CDR2 from the germline V gene are SGHRS and YFSETQ. The CDR3 is made up of 14 amino acids. V lost 4 bases and J 2 bases, leaving 11 bases between the germline ends.

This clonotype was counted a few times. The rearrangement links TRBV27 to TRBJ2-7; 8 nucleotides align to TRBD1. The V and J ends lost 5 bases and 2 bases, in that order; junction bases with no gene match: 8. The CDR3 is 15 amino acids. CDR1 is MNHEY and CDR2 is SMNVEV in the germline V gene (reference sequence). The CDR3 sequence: CASSSTRTGTYEQYF. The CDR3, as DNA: TGTGCCAGCAGTAGTACCCGGACAGGGACCTACGAGCAGTACTTC.

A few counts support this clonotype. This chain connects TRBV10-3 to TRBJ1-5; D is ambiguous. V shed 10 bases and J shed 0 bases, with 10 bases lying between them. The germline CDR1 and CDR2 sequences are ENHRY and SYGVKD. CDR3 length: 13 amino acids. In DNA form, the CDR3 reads TGTGCCACCCAAGAGACTAGCAATCAGCCCCAGCATTTT. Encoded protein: CATQETSNQPQHF.

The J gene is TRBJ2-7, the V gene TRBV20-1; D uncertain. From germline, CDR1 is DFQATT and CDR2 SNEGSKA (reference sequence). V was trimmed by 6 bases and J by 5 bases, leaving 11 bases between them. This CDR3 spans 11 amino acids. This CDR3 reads CSALLINEQYF. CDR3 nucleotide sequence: TGCAGTGCCCTTCTGATTAACGAGCAGTACTTC.

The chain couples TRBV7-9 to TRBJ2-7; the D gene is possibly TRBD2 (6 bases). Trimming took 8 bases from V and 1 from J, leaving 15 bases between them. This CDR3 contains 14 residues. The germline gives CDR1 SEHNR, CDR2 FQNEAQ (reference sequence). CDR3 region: CASGRKGGSYEQYF. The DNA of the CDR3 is TGTGCCAGCGGGAGGAAGGGAGGATCCTACGAGCAGTACTTC.

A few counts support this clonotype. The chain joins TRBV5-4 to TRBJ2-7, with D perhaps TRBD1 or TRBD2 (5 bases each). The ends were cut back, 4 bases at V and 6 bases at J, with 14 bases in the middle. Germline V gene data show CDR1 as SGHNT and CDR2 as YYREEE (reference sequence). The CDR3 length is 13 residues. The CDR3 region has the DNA TGTGCCAGCAGCCCAAAACGTGGGGGCGAGCAGTACTTC. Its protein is CASSPKRGGEQYF.

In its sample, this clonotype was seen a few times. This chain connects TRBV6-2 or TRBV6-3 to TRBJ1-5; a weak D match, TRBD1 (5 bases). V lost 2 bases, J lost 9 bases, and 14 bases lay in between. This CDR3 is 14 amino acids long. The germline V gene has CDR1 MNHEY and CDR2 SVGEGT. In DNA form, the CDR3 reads TGTGCCAGCAGTTACGGAACAGGCTTCGGGCCCCAGCATTTT. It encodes CASSYGTGFGPQHF.

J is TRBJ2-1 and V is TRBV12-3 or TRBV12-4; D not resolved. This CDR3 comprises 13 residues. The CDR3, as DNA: TGTGCTAGTGGTTCGAGCACCTACAATGAGCAGTTCTTC. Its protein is CASGSSTYNEQFF.

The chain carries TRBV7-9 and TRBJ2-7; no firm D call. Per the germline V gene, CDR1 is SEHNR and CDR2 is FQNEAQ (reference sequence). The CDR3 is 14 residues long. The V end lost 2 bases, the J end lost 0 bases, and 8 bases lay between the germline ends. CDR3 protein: CASSLLADSYEQYF. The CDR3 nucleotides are TGTGCCAGCAGCTTACTGGCAGACTCCTACGAGCAGTACTTC. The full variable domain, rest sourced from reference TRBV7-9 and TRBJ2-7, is DTGVSQNPRHKITKRGQNVTFRCDPISEHNRLYWYRQTLGQGPEFLTYFQNEAQLEKSRLLSDRFSAERPKGSFSTLEIQRTEQGDSAMYLCASSLLADSYEQYFGPGTRLTVT.

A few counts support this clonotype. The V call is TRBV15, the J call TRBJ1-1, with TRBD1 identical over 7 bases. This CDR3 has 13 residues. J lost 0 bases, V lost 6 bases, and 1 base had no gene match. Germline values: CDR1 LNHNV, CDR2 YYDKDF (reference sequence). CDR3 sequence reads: CATRGQMNTEAFF. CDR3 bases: TGTGCCACCAGGGGACAGATGAACACTGAAGCTTTCTTT.

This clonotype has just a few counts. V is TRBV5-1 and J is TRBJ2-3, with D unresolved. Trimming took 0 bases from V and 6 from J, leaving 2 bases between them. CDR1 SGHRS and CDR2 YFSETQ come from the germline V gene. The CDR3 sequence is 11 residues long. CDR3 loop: CASSLGDTQYF. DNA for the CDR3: TGCGCCAGCAGCTTGGGGGATACGCAGTATTTT.

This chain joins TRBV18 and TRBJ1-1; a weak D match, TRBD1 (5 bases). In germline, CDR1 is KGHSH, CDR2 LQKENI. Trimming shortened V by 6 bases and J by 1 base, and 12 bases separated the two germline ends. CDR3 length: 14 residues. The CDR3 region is CASSFRVGNTEAFF. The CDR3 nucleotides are TGTGCCAGCTCGTTCAGGGTCGGGAACACTGAAGCTTTCTTT.

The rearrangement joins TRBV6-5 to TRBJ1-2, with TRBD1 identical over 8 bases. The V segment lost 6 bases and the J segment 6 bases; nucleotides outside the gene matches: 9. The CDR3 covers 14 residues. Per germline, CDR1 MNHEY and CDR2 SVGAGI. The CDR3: CASRKDRESHGYTF. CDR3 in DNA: TGTGCCAGCAGAAAGGACAGGGAAAGTCATGGCTACACCTTC.

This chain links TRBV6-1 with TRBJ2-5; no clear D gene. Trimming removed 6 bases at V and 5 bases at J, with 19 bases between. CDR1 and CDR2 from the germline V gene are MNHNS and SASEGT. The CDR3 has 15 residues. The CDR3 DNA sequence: TGTGCCAGCAGCACCCGTCATAGGTGCGAGGAGACCCAGTACTTC. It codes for CASSTRHRCEETQYF.

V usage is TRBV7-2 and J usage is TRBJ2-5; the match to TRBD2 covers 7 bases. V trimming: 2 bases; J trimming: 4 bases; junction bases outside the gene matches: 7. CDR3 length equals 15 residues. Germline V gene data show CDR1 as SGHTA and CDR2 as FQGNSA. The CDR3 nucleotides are TGTGCCAGCAGCTTAAGAGCGGGGAGGGGAGAGACCCAGTACTTC. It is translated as CASSLRAGRGETQYF.

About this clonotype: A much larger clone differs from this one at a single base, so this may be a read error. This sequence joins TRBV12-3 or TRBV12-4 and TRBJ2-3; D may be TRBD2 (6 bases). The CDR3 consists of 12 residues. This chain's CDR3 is CVSRTLGGMEYF. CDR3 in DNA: TGTGTCAGCAGAACGCTGGGCGGGATGGAGTATTTT.

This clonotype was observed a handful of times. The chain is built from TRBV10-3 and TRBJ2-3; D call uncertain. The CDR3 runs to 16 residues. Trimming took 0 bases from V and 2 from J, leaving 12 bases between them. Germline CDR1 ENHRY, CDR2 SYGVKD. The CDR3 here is CAISESIWADTDTQYF. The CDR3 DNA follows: TGTGCCATCAGTGAGTCGATCTGGGCCGACACAGATACGCAGTATTTT.

The CDR3 region is CASTKFLADNGYTF. CDR3 bases: TGTGCCAGCACCAAATTCTTAGCTGATAATGGCTACACCTTC. The chain is built from TRBV7-2 and TRBJ1-2; D not certain. This CDR3 contains 14 residues. Germline V CDR1 and CDR2: SGHTA, FQGNSA. Trimming took off 7 bases at V and 6 bases at J, with 18 bases between the two ends.

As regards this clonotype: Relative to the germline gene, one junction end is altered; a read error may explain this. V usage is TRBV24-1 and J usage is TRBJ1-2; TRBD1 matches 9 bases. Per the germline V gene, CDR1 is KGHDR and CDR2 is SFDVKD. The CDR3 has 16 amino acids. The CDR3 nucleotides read TGTACCACCAGTGACCCCGGGACAGGGTCGTTATATGGCTACACCTTC. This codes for CTTSDPGTGSLYGYTF.

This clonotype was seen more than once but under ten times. This CDR3 is CSVGVELAQETQYF. CDR3 DNA: TGCAGTGTGGGCGTGGAGCTGGCCCAAGAGACCCAGTACTTC. The chain employs TRBV20-1 and TRBJ2-5; D gene ambiguous. CDR1 DFQATT and CDR2 SNEGSKA come from the germline V gene (reference sequence). The CDR3 length is 14 residues. V shed 7 bases and J shed 1 base, with 16 bases lying between them.

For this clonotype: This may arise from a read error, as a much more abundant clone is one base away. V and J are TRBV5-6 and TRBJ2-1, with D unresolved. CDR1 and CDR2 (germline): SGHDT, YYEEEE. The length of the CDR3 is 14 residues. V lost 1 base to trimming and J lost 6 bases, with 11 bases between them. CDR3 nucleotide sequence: TGTGCCAGCAGCTTGAAGGACCGCTTCAATGAGCAGTTCTTC. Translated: CASSLKDRFNEQFF.

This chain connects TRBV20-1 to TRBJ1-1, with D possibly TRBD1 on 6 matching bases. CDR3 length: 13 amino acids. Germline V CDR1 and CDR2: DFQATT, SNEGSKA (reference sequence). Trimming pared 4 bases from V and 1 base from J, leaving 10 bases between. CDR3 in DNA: TGCAGTGCTACAGAAGGGGGGAACACTGAAGCTTTCTTT. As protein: CSATEGGNTEAFF.